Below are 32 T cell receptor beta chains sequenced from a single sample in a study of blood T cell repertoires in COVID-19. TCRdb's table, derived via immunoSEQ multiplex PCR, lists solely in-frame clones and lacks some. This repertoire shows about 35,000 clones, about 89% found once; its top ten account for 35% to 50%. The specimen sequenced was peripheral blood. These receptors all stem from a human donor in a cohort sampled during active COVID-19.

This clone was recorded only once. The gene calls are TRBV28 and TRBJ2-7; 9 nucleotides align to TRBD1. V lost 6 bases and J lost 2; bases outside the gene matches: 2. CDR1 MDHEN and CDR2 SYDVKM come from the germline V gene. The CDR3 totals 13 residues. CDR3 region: CASSRTGAYEQYF. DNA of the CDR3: TGTGCCAGCAGCCGGACAGGGGCCTACGAGCAGTACTTC.

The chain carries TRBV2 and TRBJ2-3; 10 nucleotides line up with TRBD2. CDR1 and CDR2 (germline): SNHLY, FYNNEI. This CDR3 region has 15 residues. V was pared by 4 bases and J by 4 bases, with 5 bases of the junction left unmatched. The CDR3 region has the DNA TGTGCCAGCAGTGTCCAGCGGGGGGGCGCAGATACGCAGTATTTT. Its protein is CASSVQRGGADTQYF.

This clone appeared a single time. The CDR3, as DNA: TGTGCCAGCAGTTTCGTTCAGTATGGCTACACCTTC. It encodes CASSFVQYGYTF. The chain couples TRBV12-3 or TRBV12-4 to TRBJ1-2; D is uncertain. V dropped 3 bases and J dropped 5 bases, with 7 bases sitting between them. The CDR3 covers 12 residues.

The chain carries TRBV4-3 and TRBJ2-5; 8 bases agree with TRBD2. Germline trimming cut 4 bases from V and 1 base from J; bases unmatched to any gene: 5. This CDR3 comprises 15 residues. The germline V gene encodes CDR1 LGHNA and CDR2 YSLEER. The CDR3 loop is CASSPRAGGQETQYF. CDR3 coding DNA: TGCGCCAGCAGCCCTAGGGCGGGGGGCCAAGAGACCCAGTACTTC.

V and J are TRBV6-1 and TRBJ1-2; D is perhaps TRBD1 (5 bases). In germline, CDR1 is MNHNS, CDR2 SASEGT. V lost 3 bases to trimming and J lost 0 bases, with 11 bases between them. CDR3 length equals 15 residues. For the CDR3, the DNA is TGTGCCAGCAGTGAGCGGAACAGGCCTAACTATGGCTACACCTTC. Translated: CASSERNRPNYGYTF.

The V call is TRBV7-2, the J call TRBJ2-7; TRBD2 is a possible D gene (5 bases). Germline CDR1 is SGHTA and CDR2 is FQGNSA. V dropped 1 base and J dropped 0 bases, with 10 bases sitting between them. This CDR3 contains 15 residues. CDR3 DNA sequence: TGTGCCAGCAGCTTAGGGGGAGTGGCCTCCTACGAGCAGTACTTC. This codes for CASSLGGVASYEQYF.

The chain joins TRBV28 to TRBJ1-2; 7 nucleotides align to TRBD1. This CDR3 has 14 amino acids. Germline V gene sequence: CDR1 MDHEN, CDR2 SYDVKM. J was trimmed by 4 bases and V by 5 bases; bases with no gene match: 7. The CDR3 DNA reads TGTGCCAGCAGTCTCACCACAGGGGTCTATGGCTACACCTTC. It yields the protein CASSLTTGVYGYTF.

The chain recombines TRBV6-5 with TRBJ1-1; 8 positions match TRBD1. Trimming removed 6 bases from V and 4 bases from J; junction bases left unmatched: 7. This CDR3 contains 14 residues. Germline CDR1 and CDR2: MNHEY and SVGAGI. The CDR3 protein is CASRLQGDGTEAFF. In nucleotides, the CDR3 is TGTGCCAGCAGACTACAGGGGGATGGCACTGAAGCTTTCTTT.

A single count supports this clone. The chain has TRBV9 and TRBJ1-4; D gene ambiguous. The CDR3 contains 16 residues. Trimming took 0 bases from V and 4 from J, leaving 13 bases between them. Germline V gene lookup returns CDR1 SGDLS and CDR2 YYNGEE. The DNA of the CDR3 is TGTGCCAGCAGCGTAGGTTCGCTGTCGGGTAATGAAAAACTGTTTTTT. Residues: CASSVGSLSGNEKLFF.

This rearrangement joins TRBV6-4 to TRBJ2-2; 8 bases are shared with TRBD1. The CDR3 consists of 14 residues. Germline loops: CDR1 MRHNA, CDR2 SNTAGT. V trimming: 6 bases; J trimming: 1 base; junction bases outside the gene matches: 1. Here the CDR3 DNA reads TGTGCCAGCAGAGGGACAGGGAACACCGGGGAGCTGTTTTTT. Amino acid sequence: CASRGTGNTGELFF.

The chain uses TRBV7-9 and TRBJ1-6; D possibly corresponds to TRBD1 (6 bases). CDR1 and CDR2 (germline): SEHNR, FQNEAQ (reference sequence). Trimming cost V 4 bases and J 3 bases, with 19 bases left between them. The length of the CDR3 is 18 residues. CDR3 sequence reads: CASSSPQGRDFYNSPLHF. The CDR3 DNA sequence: TGTGCCAGCAGCTCGCCTCAGGGGAGAGACTTCTATAATTCACCCCTCCACTTT.

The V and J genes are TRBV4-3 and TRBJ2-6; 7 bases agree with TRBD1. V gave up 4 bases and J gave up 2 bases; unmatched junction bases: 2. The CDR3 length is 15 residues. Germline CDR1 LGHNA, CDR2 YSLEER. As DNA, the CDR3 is TGCGCCAGCAGCCTCCAGGGGGCTGGGGCCAACGTCCTGACTTTC. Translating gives CASSLQGAGANVLTF.

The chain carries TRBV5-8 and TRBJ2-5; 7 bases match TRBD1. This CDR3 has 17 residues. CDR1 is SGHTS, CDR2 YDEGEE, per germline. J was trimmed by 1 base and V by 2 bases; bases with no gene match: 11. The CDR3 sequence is CASSLQGWRLRQETQYF. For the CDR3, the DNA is TGTGCCAGCAGCTTACAGGGGTGGAGACTCCGCCAAGAGACCCAGTACTTC.

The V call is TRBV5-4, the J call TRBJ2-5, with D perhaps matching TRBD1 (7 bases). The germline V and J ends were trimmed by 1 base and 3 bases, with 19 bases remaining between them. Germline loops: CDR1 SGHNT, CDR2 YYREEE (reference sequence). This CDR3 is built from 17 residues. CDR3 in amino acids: CASSLTSEGASKETQYF. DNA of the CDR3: TGTGCCAGCAGCTTGACCTCGGAGGGGGCTTCAAAAGAGACCCAGTACTTC.

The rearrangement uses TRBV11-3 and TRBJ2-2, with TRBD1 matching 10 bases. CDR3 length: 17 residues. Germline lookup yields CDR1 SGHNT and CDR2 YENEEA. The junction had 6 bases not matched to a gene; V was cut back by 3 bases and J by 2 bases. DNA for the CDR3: TGTGCCAGCAGCTTTTCCGGGACAGGGGTAAACACCGGGGAGCTGTTTTTT. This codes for CASSFSGTGVNTGELFF. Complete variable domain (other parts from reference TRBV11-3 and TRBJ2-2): EAGVVQSPRYKIIEKKQPVAFWCNPISGHNTLYWYLQNLGQGPELLIRYENEEAVDDSQLPKDRFSAERLKGVDSTLKIQPAELGDSAVYLCASSFSGTGVNTGELFFGEGSRLTVL.

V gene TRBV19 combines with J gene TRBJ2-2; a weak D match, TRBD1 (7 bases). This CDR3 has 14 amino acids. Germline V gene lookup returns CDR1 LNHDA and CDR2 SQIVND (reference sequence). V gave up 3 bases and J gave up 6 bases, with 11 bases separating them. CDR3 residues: CASSMRDRSGELFF. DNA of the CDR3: TGTGCCAGTAGTATGCGGGACAGATCCGGGGAGCTGTTTTTT.

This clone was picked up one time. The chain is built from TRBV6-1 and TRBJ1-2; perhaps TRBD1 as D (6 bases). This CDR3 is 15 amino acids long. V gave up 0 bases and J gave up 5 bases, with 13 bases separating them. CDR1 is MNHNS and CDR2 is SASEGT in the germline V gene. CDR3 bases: TGTGCCAGCAGTGAAGCGTTTAACAGGGATTATGGCTACACCTTC. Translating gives CASSEAFNRDYGYTF.

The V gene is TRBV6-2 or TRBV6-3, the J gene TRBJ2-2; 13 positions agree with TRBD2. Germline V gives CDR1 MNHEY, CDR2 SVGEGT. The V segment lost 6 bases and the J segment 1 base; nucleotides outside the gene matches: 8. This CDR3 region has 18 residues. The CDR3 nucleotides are TGTGCCAGCAGCCCCTGGGGGACTAGCGGGGTGAACACCGGGGAGCTGTTTTTT. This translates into CASSPWGTSGVNTGELFF.

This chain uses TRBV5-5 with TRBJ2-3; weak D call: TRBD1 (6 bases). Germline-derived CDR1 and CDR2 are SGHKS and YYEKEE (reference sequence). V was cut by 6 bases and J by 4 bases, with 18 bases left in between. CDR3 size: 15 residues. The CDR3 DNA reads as TGTGCCAGCACCGACAGGAGATCTGGGGCAGATACGCAGTATTTT. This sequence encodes CASTDRRSGADTQYF.

The CDR3: CASSLTGRTGELFF. The CDR3 coding sequence is TGTGCCAGCAGCCTCACAGGGAGAACCGGGGAGCTGTTTTTT. The V gene is TRBV6-4, the J gene TRBJ2-2; D is possibly TRBD1 (6 bases). V gave up 6 bases and J gave up 5 bases, with 13 bases separating them. The CDR3 is 14 amino acids. Germline CDR1 reads MRHNA; CDR2 reads SNTAGT.

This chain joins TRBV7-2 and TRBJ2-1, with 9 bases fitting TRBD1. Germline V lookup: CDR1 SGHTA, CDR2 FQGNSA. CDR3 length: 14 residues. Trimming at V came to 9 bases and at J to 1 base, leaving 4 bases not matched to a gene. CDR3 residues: CASNRGQSYNEQFF. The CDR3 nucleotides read TGTGCCAGTAACAGGGGGCAGTCCTACAATGAGCAGTTCTTC.

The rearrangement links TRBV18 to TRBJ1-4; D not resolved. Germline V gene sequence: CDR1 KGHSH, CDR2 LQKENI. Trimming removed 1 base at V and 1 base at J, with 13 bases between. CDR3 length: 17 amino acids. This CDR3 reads CASSPRGRPVTNEKLFF. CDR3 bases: TGTGCCAGCTCACCACGAGGCAGACCGGTAACTAATGAAAAACTGTTTTTT.

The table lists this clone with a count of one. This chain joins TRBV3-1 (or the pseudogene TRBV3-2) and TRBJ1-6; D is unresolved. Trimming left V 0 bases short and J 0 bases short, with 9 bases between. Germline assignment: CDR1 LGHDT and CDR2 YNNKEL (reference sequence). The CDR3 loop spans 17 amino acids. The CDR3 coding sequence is TGTGCCAGCAGCCAAGATCCAGAATGCTCCTATAATTCACCCCTCCACTTT. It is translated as CASSQDPECSYNSPLHF.

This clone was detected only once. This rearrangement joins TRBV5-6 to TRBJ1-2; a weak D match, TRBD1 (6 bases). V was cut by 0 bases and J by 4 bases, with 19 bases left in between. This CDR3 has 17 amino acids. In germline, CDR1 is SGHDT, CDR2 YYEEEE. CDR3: CASSLGGLRTEFYGYTF. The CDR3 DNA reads TGTGCCAGCAGCTTGGGGGGCCTACGGACAGAGTTCTATGGCTACACCTTC.

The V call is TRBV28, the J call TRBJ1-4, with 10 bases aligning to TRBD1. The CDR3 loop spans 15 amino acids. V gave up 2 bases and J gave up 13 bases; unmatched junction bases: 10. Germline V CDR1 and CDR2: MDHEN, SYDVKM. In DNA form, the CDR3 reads TGTGCCAGCAGTTTAGACAGGGGGCCGCTGGGTATACTGTTTTTT. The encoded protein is CASSLDRGPLGILFF.

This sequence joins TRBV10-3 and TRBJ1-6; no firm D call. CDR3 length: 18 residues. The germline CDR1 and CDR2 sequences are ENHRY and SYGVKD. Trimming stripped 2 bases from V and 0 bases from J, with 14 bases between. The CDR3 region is CAISEHPSESSYNSPLHF. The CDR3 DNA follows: TGTGCCATCAGTGAGCACCCGAGTGAGAGCTCCTATAATTCACCCCTCCACTTT.

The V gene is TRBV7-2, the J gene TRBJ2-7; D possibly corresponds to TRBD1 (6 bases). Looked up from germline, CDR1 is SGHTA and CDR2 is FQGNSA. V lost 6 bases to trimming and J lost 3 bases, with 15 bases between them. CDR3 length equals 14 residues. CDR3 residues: CASRPPNRDYEQYF. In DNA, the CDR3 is TGTGCCAGCAGGCCTCCCAACAGGGACTACGAGCAGTACTTC.

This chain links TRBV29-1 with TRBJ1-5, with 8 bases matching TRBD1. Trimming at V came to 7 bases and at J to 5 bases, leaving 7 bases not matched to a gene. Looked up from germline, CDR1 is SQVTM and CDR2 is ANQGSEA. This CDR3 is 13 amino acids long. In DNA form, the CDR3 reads TGCAGCGCCGCGACAGGGGTGCATCAGCCCCAGCATTTT. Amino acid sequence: CSAATGVHQPQHF.

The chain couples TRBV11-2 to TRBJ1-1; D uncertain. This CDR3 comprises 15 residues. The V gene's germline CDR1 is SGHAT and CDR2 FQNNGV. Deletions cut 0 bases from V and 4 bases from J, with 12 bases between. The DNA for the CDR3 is TGTGCCAGCAGCTTAGATCGATTAGGCGGCACTGAAGCTTTCTTT. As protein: CASSLDRLGGTEAFF.

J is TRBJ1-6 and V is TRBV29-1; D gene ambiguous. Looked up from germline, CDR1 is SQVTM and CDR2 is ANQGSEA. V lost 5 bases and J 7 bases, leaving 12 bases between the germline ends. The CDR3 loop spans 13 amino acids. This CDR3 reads CSVSENMNSPLHF. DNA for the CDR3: TGCAGCGTTAGCGAAAACATGAATTCACCCCTCCACTTT.

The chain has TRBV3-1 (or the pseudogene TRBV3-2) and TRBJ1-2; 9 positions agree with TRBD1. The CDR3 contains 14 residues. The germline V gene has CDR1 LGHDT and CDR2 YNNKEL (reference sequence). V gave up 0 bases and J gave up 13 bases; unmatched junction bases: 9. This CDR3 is CASSQDGTGLDGTF. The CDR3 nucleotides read TGTGCCAGCAGCCAAGACGGGACAGGGCTCGATGGCACCTTC.

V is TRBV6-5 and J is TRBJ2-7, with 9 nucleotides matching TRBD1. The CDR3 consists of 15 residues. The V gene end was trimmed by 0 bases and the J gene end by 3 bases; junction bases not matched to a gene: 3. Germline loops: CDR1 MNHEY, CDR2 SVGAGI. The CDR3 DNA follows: TGTGCCAGCAGTTACTCCGGGACAGGGCTCTACGAGCAGTACTTC. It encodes CASSYSGTGLYEQYF.